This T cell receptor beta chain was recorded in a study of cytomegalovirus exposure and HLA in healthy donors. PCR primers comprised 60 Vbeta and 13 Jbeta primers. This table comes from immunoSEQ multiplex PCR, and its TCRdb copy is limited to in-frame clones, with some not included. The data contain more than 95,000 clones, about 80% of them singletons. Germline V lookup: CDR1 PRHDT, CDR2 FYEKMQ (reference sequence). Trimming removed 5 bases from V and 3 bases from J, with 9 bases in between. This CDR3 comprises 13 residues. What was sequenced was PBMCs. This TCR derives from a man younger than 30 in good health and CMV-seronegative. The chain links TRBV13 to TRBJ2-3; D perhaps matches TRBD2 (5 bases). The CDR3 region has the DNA TGTGCCAGCAGCGCCCGGGGAACAGATACGCAGTATTTT. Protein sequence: CASSARGTDTQYF.